The rows below give T cell receptor beta chains drawn from one sample of a study of T cells in Graves' hyperthyroidism and ophthalmopathy. One entry per CDR3 protein results from TCRdb running MiXCR on the multiplex PCR reads. The sample has 200,000 to 250,000 distinct CDR3 sequences, about a sixth seen once; the top ten hold less than 35%. The sequenced sample consisted of blood. The receptor set was obtained from a woman between 18 and 29 years old with Graves' ophthalmopathy. Both conserved end residues are part of each CDR3. The size entry is marked missing in some rows and otherwise reads once, few, many or a size class.

j_call clone_size v_call cdr3_aa
TRBJ1-1 . TRBV19 CASTDIPNTEAFF
TRBJ1-5 . TRBV6-2/TRBV6-3 CASSHQDRGLDQPQHF
TRBJ1-2 many TRBV28 CASSLRGLGYTF
TRBJ2-1 many TRBV20-1 CSANRGPLNNEQFF
TRBJ2-5 many TRBV9 CASSGSAGTETQYF
TRBJ1-2 many TRBV28 CASSYRPRGSGGYTF
TRBJ1-6 many TRBV29-1 CSVETEPNSPLHF
TRBJ2-7 many TRBV11-2 CASSLDSSGGIYEQYF
TRBJ2-5 . TRBV20-1 CSARDLGEESQYF
TRBJ2-3 . TRBV2 CASSEARTVRGTDTQYF
TRBJ2-7 few TRBV19 CASSILKGGSYEQYF
TRBJ2-7 many TRBV28 CASSLGTGYTYEQYF
TRBJ2-3 many TRBV9 CASSSRLLTSDTQYF
TRBJ1-5 many TRBV30 CACSGGVGQPQHF
TRBJ2-3 many TRBV5-4 CASSLAGVGTQYF
TRBJ1-1 many TRBV11-2 CASRSIGGISTEAFF
TRBJ2-2 few TRBV7-8 CASHPGVGGELFF
TRBJ2-5 . TRBV2 CASSPSSGRGTQYF
TRBJ1-2 . TRBV12-3/TRBV12-4 CASRLVSGGYTF
TRBJ2-3 many TRBV6-2/TRBV6-3 CASSYFVGAGVWDTQYF
TRBJ2-5 . TRBV20-1 CSLQGAMETQYF
TRBJ1-5 few TRBV4-1 CASSPLFGLGNQPQHF
TRBJ2-7 many TRBV20-1 CSALGLSSSYEQYF
TRBJ2-1 many TRBV20-1 CSARLGTGAYNEQFF
TRBJ2-3 many TRBV27 CASSLGQGRENTQYF
TRBJ2-7 . TRBV5-1 CASGLAGGYLPYEQYF
TRBJ1-2 many TRBV20-1 CSARDGDSRNYGYTF
TRBJ2-3 . TRBV20-1 CSAGLAGSTDTQYF
TRBJ1-1 many TRBV5-1 CASSLSGLGANTEAFF
TRBJ2-3 few TRBV6-4 CARPLRAGGTDTQYF
TRBJ2-3 many TRBV12-3/TRBV12-4 CASSLDSTGSTDTQYF
TRBJ2-6 many TRBV5-1 CASSLGGVWGANVLTF
TRBJ2-3 . TRBV2 CASGGTASTDTQYF
TRBJ1-3 many TRBV11-2 CASSPQRGVSGNTIYF
TRBJ2-7 many TRBV7-2 CASSSGDRGYLRGERVYYEQYF
TRBJ1-1 many TRBV20-1 CSVRDTNTEAFF
TRBJ1-1 many TRBV28 CASRPQGNTEAFF
TRBJ2-2 few TRBV4-1 CASSQVNPGTTNGELFF
TRBJ2-1 many TRBV10-3 CAISLHTRDNEQFF
TRBJ2-7 many TRBV7-2 CASSHLSGQDPYEQYF
TRBJ2-5 many TRBV20-1 CSASWDRGETQYF
TRBJ1-5 . TRBV28 CASSSLGTGDVGPQHF
TRBJ2-3 many TRBV9 CASSREYTQYF
TRBJ1-2 many TRBV7-9 CASSLGFLALGYTF
TRBJ2-7 . TRBV28 CASSKQGASEQYF
TRBJ2-7 many TRBV11-2 CASSLQTGTPEQYF
TRBJ2-7 many TRBV28 CASSRQGSSSEQYF
TRBJ2-1 many TRBV5-5 CASSSDSYNEQFF
TRBJ2-5 many TRBV4-1 CASSQDRQEETQYF
TRBJ2-1 few TRBV5-4 CASSRDSYNEQFF
TRBJ2-1 many TRBV27 CASSLSSGTNNEQFF
TRBJ2-1 many TRBV28 CARGINYNEQFF
TRBJ2-7 . TRBV19 CASSSGEGAYEQYF
TRBJ2-1 few TRBV19 CASSIDFTSGGAYNEQFF
TRBJ1-1 many TRBV12-3/TRBV12-4 CATSRDRGTEAFF
TRBJ2-7 many TRBV3-1 CASSGPQGGLVYEQYF
TRBJ2-7 many TRBV5-5 CASSPEGGLSYEQYF